This T cell receptor (beta chain) was sequenced in a study of identical twins. V lost 1 base and J lost 3, with 9 bases in between. Germline CDR1 and CDR2: DFQATT and SNEGSKA (reference sequence). The CDR3 has 13 residues. Ten or more counts support this clonotype. One entry per CDR3 protein results from TCRdb running MiXCR on the 5' RACE reads. The data hold about 690,000 distinct CDR3 sequences, with roughly 20% observed a single time. The same sample was also studied in work on T cells expressing NK-cell markers.

This TCR was recovered from a young woman in good health. The sample taken for sequencing was PBMCs. The chain recombines TRBV20-1 with TRBJ1-2; no firm D call. Written as DNA, the CDR3 is TGCAGTGCTAGAGCCCGGCAACACTATGGCTACACCTTC. It specifies CSARARQHYGYTF.